This entry features one T cell receptor (beta chain) sequence. Its antigen is unknown. No much larger clone exists at a distance of one base, and base qualities are not known. The data originate from a study of T cell changes during pregnancy in multiple sclerosis (dated by TCRdb to between 2018 and 2021). Context from the whole study: The study examined how the T cell repertoire changed over the course of pregnancy in women with multiple sclerosis.

From its cysteine to its phenylalanine, the CDR3 spans 16 amino acids. Only the CDR3 DNA stays, 48 bases, in frame from base 1. The germline V gene (reference sequence) gives CDR1 as SGHNT and CDR2 as YYREEE. V is trimmed back by 4 bases and J by 0 bases, and the junction contains 7 bases that no gene match accounts for. Library preparation used the immunoSEQ multiplex PCR assay. TCRdb's version of the immuneACCESS table is confined to in-frame rearrangements and falls short of the full clone set. An unresolved V gene accounts for under half of the shortfall where checked; the remainder is of unknown origin. Within this sample are tens of thousands of clones, with roughly 91% of them counted one time only. 0.7% of the sample belongs to the ten largest clones.

Here the sequenced sample was peripheral blood, taken in the third trimester of pregnancy. The rearranged segments are TRBV5-4 and TRBJ2-7; 10 bases in the middle match TRBD1. The TCR was taken from a female donor in good health, enrolled as a control in a pregnancy study. The CDR3 reads as follows: CASSLPGQGSSYEQYF. The DNA sequence follows: TGTGCCAGCAGCCTGCCGGGACAGGGGAGCTCCTACGAGCAGTACTTC.